This T cell receptor beta chain was identified in a study of T cells in Graves' hyperthyroidism and ophthalmopathy. This clonotype was recorded many times. RNA transcripts were the template for amplifying TCR beta CDR3 regions. First-round RT-PCR with HTBI primers amplified the TCR CDR3 region. MiXCR, applied by TCRdb to the multiplex PCR reads, yields one record per CDR3 protein. The sample yields hundreds of thousands of distinct CDR3 sequences, 16% seen once. This clonotype was obtained from a woman aged 40 to 50 with Graves' ophthalmopathy. Sequenced input: blood.

In nucleotides, the CDR3 is TGTGCCAGCAGCCTCCCGGGACACCAAACCCTCCACTTT. Amino acids: CASSLPGHQTLHF. The genes are TRBV28 and TRBJ1-6; D perhaps matches TRBD1 (6 bases). Between the trimmed V and J ends, which lost 6 bases and 14 bases, there was a span of 17 bases. This CDR3 is built from 13 residues. Germline CDR1 is MDHEN and CDR2 is SYDVKM.